These 28 T cell receptor beta chains originate from one sample sequenced in a study of response to subunit inactivated influenza vaccine. TCRdb re-called the RT-PCR reads with MiXCR, one entry per CDR3 protein. This table has roughly 500,000 distinct CDR3 sequences, approximately 15% appearing once. Sequenced material: CD4+ T cells sorted from PBMCs, taken around 25 months after vaccination. Receptor source: a man between 50 and 75 years old who received an inactivated influenza vaccine.

The rearrangement links TRBV6-1 to TRBJ2-2; weak D call: TRBD2 (6 bases). Between the trimmed V and J ends, which lost 8 bases and 5 bases, there was a span of 15 bases. CDR1 is MNHNS and CDR2 is SASEGT in the germline V gene. This CDR3 is 14 amino acids long. CDR3 loop: CASAGTSFTGELFF. CDR3 sequence (DNA): TGTGCCAGCGCGGGAACTAGCTTTACCGGGGAGCTGTTTTTT.

The CDR3 bases are TGTGCCATCAGTGAGTCCTTAGGGATAGGGGCCAACGTCCTGACTTTC. Protein product: CAISESLGIGANVLTF. The chain recombines TRBV10-3 with TRBJ2-6; the D is unclear. V was pared by 0 bases and J by 4 bases, with 10 bases between. Germline loops: CDR1 ENHRY, CDR2 SYGVKD. This CDR3 contains 16 residues.

In this sample, this clonotype turned up many times. This chain links TRBV20-1 with TRBJ2-7; a weak D match, TRBD1 (5 bases). Trimming removed 4 bases from V and 0 bases from J, with 16 bases in between. This CDR3 spans 15 amino acids. Germline V gives CDR1 DFQATT, CDR2 SNEGSKA (reference sequence). The CDR3 DNA follows: TGCAGTGCTACCGATTGGGGCGGAAGCTCCTACGAGCAGTACTTC. Translating it yields CSATDWGGSSYEQYF.

This clonotype was found many times. V and J are TRBV15 and TRBJ2-1, with a tentative D call TRBD1 (6 bases). Germline-derived CDR1 and CDR2 are LNHNV and YYDKDF (reference sequence). CDR3 size: 13 residues. V was pared by 8 bases and J by 2 bases, with 10 bases between. This CDR3 is CATGTKAYNEQFF. For the CDR3, the DNA is TGTGCCACCGGGACAAAGGCCTACAATGAGCAGTTCTTC.

For the CDR3, the DNA is TGTGCCAGCGATGCCGGGGGCACTGAAGCTTTCTTT. Its protein product is CASDAGGTEAFF. The chain joins TRBV2 to TRBJ1-1, with a weak D call TRBD1 (5 bases). This CDR3 has 12 amino acids. With 8 bases removed from V and 4 bases from J, the gap between germline ends came to 11 bases. Germline lookup yields CDR1 SNHLY and CDR2 FYNNEI.

This chain joins TRBV29-1 and TRBJ2-7, with D unclear. Trimming left V 4 bases short and J 0 bases short, with 10 bases between. Germline-derived CDR1 and CDR2 are SQVTM and ANQGSEA. The CDR3 sequence is 13 residues long. The CDR3 sequence is CSVVGADSYEQYF. CDR3 coding DNA: TGCAGCGTTGTTGGTGCAGACTCCTACGAGCAGTACTTC.

CDR3 in amino acids: CAATGTVNTGELFF. DNA for the CDR3: TGTGCCGCAACCGGGACAGTGAACACCGGGGAGCTGTTTTTT. The chain links TRBV28 to TRBJ2-2; TRBD1 agrees at 7 bases. Germline V CDR1 and CDR2: MDHEN, SYDVKM. Trimming took 11 bases from V and 1 from J; bases not matched to a gene: 7. The CDR3 spans 14 residues.

A word on this clonotype: Since a much larger clone is just one base distant, this may be a read error. The J gene is TRBJ2-1, the V gene TRBV24-1; no firm D call. The CDR3 has 12 amino acids. Looked up from germline, CDR1 is KGHDR and CDR2 is SFDVKD. The CDR3 reads CVTSDPRMEQFF. In DNA form, the CDR3 reads TGTGTCACCAGTGATCCTAGGATGGAGCAGTTCTTC.

The chain's CDR3 is CASSTERGLEQYF. CDR3 bases: TGTGCCAGTAGCACAGAAAGGGGACTCGAGCAGTACTTC. The chain carries TRBV19 and TRBJ2-7; D may be TRBD2 (6 bases). Trimming removed 6 bases at V and 6 bases at J, with 15 bases between. CDR1 and CDR2 (germline): LNHDA, SQIVND (reference sequence). The CDR3 totals 13 residues.

This clonotype has more than one count but fewer than ten. V and J are TRBV4-3 and TRBJ1-4; no definite D call. This CDR3 region has 16 residues. Trimming took off 4 bases at V and 8 bases at J, with 20 bases between the two ends. The V gene's germline CDR1 is LGHNA and CDR2 YSLEER. CDR3 in amino acids: CASSLQREGSGEKLFF. For the CDR3, the DNA is TGCGCCAGCAGCCTCCAGCGAGAGGGATCCGGGGAAAAACTGTTTTTT.

The chain is built from TRBV5-6 and TRBJ2-1, with 12 bases that match TRBD2. The germline CDR1 and CDR2 sequences are SGHDT and YYEEEE. The CDR3 has 15 residues. The V and J ends lost 3 bases and 9 bases, in that order; junction bases with no gene match: 7. DNA of the CDR3: TGTGCCAGCAGCTCCGGACTAGCGGGGTCCTTTGAGCAGTTCTTC. Its protein product is CASSSGLAGSFEQFF.

This clonotype was seen a few times. The rearrangement joins TRBV6-2 or TRBV6-3 to TRBJ1-5; a weak D match, TRBD1 (6 bases). V dropped 6 bases and J dropped 1 base, with 16 bases sitting between them. CDR1 is MNHEY and CDR2 is SVGEGT in the germline V gene. The CDR3 is made up of 16 amino acids. The chain's CDR3 is CASRGLRTASNQPQHF. CDR3 DNA: TGTGCCAGCAGAGGCCTCAGGACAGCGAGCAATCAGCCCCAGCATTTT.

Only a few counts were recorded for this clonotype. The V and J genes are TRBV5-1 and TRBJ2-1; possibly TRBD1 for D (5 bases). Trimming shortened V by 0 bases and J by 0 bases, and 13 bases separated the two germline ends. Germline CDR1 and CDR2: SGHRS and YFSETQ. The CDR3 has 17 residues. CDR3 coding DNA: TGCGCCAGCAGCTTGGATCCTACAGGAGCCTCCTACAATGAGCAGTTCTTC. Translation gives CASSLDPTGASYNEQFF. Based on the CDR3 plus reference TRBV5-1 and TRBJ2-1, the full variable domain is KAGVTQTPRYLIKTRGQQVTLSCSPISGHRSVSWYQQTPGQGLQFLFEYFSETQRNKGNFPGRFSGRQFSNSRSEMNVSTLELGDSALYLCASSLDPTGASYNEQFFGPGTRLTVL.

The chain combines TRBV18 with TRBJ1-5, with D perhaps TRBD1 (6 bases). CDR1 is KGHSH and CDR2 is LQKENI in the germline V gene. V lost 3 bases and J lost 3, with 12 bases in between. The CDR3 is made up of 15 amino acids. CDR3 loop: CASSPEGQINQPQHF. In nucleotides, the CDR3 is TGTGCCAGCTCACCCGAAGGACAGATCAATCAGCCCCAGCATTTT. Complete variable domain (other parts from reference TRBV18 and TRBJ1-5): NAGVMQNPRHLVRRRGQEARLRCSPMKGHSHVYWYRQLPEEGLKFMVYLQKENIIDESGMPKERFSAEFPKEGPSILRIQQVVRGDSAAYFCASSPEGQINQPQHFGDGTRLSIL.

The chain is built from TRBV14 and TRBJ1-1; D call uncertain. This CDR3 is 14 amino acids long. Deletions cut 4 bases from V and 0 bases from J, with 9 bases between. CDR1 SGHDN and CDR2 FVKESK come from the germline V gene. The CDR3 region has the DNA TGTGCCAGCAGCCGTTGGGGTTTGAACACTGAAGCTTTCTTT. As protein: CASSRWGLNTEAFF.

The V and J genes are TRBV10-3 and TRBJ1-1; D remains ambiguous. This CDR3 is 12 amino acids long. Between the trimmed V and J ends, which lost 7 bases and 2 bases, there was a span of 8 bases. The germline V gene has CDR1 ENHRY and CDR2 SYGVKD. CDR3 residues: CAINGGNTEAFF. The CDR3 DNA sequence: TGTGCCATCAATGGAGGAAACACTGAAGCTTTCTTT.

This sequence joins TRBV20-1 and TRBJ2-6; D not certain. Germline V gene lookup returns CDR1 DFQATT and CDR2 SNEGSKA (reference sequence). Trimming removed 1 base at V and 0 bases at J, with 4 bases between. The CDR3 totals 14 residues. In DNA, the CDR3 is TGCAGTGCTAGAGGTGCCTCTGGGGCCAACGTCCTGACTTTC. Its translation is CSARGASGANVLTF.

The V gene is TRBV12-3 or TRBV12-4, the J gene TRBJ2-5, with TRBD2 identical over 10 bases. CDR3 size: 14 residues. Trimming took 5 bases from V and 4 from J; bases not matched to a gene: 4. CDR3 sequence: CASSQRGGRETQYF. The CDR3 DNA reads TGTGCCAGCAGTCAGCGGGGGGGCCGAGAGACCCAGTACTTC.

CDR3 protein: CSARVGASIQETQYF. In nucleotides, the CDR3 is TGCAGTGCTAGAGTGGGAGCCTCCATCCAAGAGACCCAGTACTTC. The chain is built from TRBV20-1 and TRBJ2-5, with TRBD2 as a possible D gene (5 bases). Per the germline V gene, CDR1 is DFQATT and CDR2 is SNEGSKA (reference sequence). The CDR3 is 15 residues long. The germline V and J ends were trimmed by 1 base and 1 base, with 13 bases remaining between them.

This clonotype was picked up a small number of times. The chain is built from TRBV10-3 and TRBJ2-1; unclear D gene. Trimming cost V 3 bases and J 7 bases, with 19 bases left between them. CDR3 length: 16 amino acids. CDR1 and CDR2 from the germline V gene are ENHRY and SYGVKD. The CDR3 spells CAISDRNSHSQNEQFF. CDR3 DNA: TGTGCCATCAGTGATCGGAACTCACATTCACAAAATGAGCAGTTCTTC.

The genes are TRBV7-8 and TRBJ1-1; 7 bases match TRBD1. Germline V gives CDR1 SGHVS, CDR2 FQNEAQ. The CDR3 loop spans 16 amino acids. J was trimmed by 0 bases and V by 5 bases; bases with no gene match: 9. The CDR3 spells CASSPETGFMNTEAFF. For the CDR3, the DNA is TGTGCCAGCAGCCCAGAGACAGGGTTCATGAACACTGAAGCTTTCTTT.

This clonotype was counted a few times. V is TRBV27 and J is TRBJ1-4; D might be TRBD1 (6 bases). Trimming took 7 bases from V and 0 from J, leaving 12 bases between them. This CDR3 comprises 15 residues. Germline CDR1 reads MNHEY; CDR2 reads SMNVEV (reference sequence). The CDR3 region is CASKGGRATNEKLFF. The DNA of the CDR3 is TGTGCCAGCAAGGGGGGACGCGCAACTAATGAAAAACTGTTTTTT.

This clonotype came up a few times. The genes are TRBV5-5 and TRBJ1-5; D unresolved. Germline V lookup: CDR1 SGHKS, CDR2 YYEKEE (reference sequence). Between the trimmed V and J ends, which lost 4 bases and 2 bases, there was a span of 10 bases. CDR3 length: 14 residues. For the CDR3, the DNA is TGTGCCAGCAGCCGGACTGTCGGCAATCAGCCCCAGCATTTT. This codes for CASSRTVGNQPQHF.

Ten or more counts support this clonotype. The chain joins TRBV5-8 to TRBJ2-7; D uncertain. The CDR3 runs 12 residues. Germline lookup yields CDR1 SGHTS and CDR2 YDEGEE. With 4 bases removed from V and 2 bases from J, the gap between germline ends came to 7 bases. The CDR3 bases are TGTGCCAGCAGCCCTCCTACCTACGAGCAGTACTTC. Translating it yields CASSPPTYEQYF.

This clonotype was seen a handful of times. V usage is TRBV6-1 and J usage is TRBJ2-1, with a weak D call TRBD1 (6 bases). This CDR3 contains 18 residues. Germline V CDR1 and CDR2: MNHNS, SASEGT. The V and J ends lost 2 bases and 0 bases respectively, with 17 bases between them. The CDR3 loop reads CASSERWGPGSSYNEQFF. The CDR3 DNA is TGTGCCAGCAGTGAAAGGTGGGGGCCCGGAAGCTCCTACAATGAGCAGTTCTTC.

The table lists this clonotype with a few counts. The J gene is TRBJ2-3, the V gene TRBV12-3 or TRBV12-4; 7 nucleotides align to TRBD2. Germline trimming cut 5 bases from V and 6 bases from J; bases unmatched to any gene: 5. The CDR3 extends over 13 amino acids. The CDR3 reads CASSPMREDTQYF. DNA for the CDR3: TGTGCCAGCAGTCCGATGCGGGAGGATACGCAGTATTTT.

V gene TRBV2 combines with J gene TRBJ1-4; TRBD1 is a possible D gene (6 bases). The CDR3 totals 15 residues. Germline-derived CDR1 and CDR2 are SNHLY and FYNNEI. V was cut by 1 base and J by 7 bases, with 13 bases left in between. The chain's CDR3 is CASSEVGGSGEKLFF. The CDR3 DNA reads as TGTGCCAGCAGTGAAGTGGGGGGCTCGGGTGAAAAACTGTTTTTT.

At least ten counts were recorded for this clonotype. The chain has TRBV20-1 and TRBJ2-5, with no clear D. This CDR3 has 11 amino acids. Deletions cut 6 bases from V and 9 bases from J, with 14 bases between. Germline CDR1 is DFQATT and CDR2 is SNEGSKA (reference sequence). The CDR3 sequence is CSARRPEAQYF. The CDR3 DNA reads as TGCAGTGCCCGAAGACCTGAGGCCCAGTACTTC.